The present T cell receptor beta chain was sequenced within a study of T cells in Graves' hyperthyroidism and ophthalmopathy. Authors of the study amplified TCR beta CDR3 regions from RNA transcripts. The HTBI primer set drove a first-round RT-PCR of the TCR CDR3. TCRdb reprocessed the multiplex PCR reads via MiXCR and lists one record per CDR3 protein. The table has 800,000 or so distinct CDR3 sequences, roughly 37% seen once. Study-level points and caveats: In blood, most of the thyroid clonotypes expanded above 0.001 were also present.

Turning to this clonotype: Its antigen is as yet unknown.

The CDR3 is made up of 14 amino acids. V lost 3 bases and J 10 bases, leaving 18 bases between the germline ends. Germline CDR1 and CDR2: LNHDA and SQIVND (reference sequence). Sample: blood. The V gene is TRBV19, the J gene TRBJ2-5; TRBD2 is a possible D gene (6 bases). The origin of this receptor is a man aged 18 to 29 with Graves' hyperthyroidism. The DNA for the CDR3 is TGTGCCAGTAGTATGGGCAGACTGGGGGGAAGCCAGTACTTC. This encodes CASSMGRLGGSQYF.